The clone carrying this T cell receptor beta chain was seen more than once but under ten times. Clinical history reported by participants formed the basis on which cohorts were assigned. Among Cohort 3 donors, those recovered had two negative PCRs, clearance, or symptom resolution. The data were taken from a study of blood T cell repertoires in COVID-19. Study overall: Sites across the United States, Italy and Spain contributed samples from acute and convalescent COVID-19.

V lost 5 bases, J lost 5 bases, and 15 bases lay in between. Germline lookup yields CDR1 SEHNR and CDR2 FQNEAQ (reference sequence). This CDR3 comprises 14 residues. In the original workflow: Scientists estimated how many nucleated cells there were by amplifying reference gene primers. Clones were read by immunoSEQ multiplex PCR, and TCRdb kept only the in-frame ones, dropping some. Clone size and V and J calls were adopted from that table, with D and trimming inferred from the DNA. The table shows a few hundred thousand clones, with approximately 90% occurring only once. V gene TRBV7-9 combines with J gene TRBJ1-1, with D possibly TRBD1 on 5 matching bases. The sample was PBMCs or T cells enriched from blood (not recorded which). The origin of this receptor is a woman in her thirties or forties who had recovered from COVID-19. CDR3 sequence (DNA): TGTGCCAGCAGCGTAGGGGCCGATTGGACTGAAGCTTTCTTT. Residues: CASSVGADWTEAFF.